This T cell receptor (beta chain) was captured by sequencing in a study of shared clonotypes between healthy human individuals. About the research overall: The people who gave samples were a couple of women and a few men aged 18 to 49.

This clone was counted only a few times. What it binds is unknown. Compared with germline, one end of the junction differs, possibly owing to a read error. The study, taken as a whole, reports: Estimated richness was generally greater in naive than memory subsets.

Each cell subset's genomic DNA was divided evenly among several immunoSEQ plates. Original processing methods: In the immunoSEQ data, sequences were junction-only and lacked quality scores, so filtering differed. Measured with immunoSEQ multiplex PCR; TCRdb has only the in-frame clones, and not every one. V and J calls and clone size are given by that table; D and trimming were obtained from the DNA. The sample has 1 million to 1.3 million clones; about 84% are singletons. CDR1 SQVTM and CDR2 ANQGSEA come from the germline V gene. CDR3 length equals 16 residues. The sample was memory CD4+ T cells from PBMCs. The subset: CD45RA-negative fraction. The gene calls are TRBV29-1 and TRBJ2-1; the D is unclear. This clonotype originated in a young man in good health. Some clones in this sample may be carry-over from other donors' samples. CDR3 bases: TGCAGCGTTGAAGGCACCCGAGAACTCTCCCACAATGAGCAGTTCTTC. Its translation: CSVEGTRELSHNEQFF.